One and the same sample provided the 18 T cell receptor beta chains below, sequenced in a study of blood T cell repertoires in COVID-19. Only in-frame clones appear in the TCRdb table, and some are missing; sequencing was by immunoSEQ multiplex PCR. This sample has around 300,000 clones, with approximately 87% found just once. The sequencing sample was made of peripheral blood. The receptors stem from a woman in her forties or fifties with active or convalescent COVID-19.

The genes are TRBV30 and TRBJ1-4; 7 nucleotides match TRBD1. After removal of 4 bases from V and 0 bases from J, the junction contained 14 bases not matched to a gene. This CDR3 is built from 18 residues. Germline V lookup: CDR1 GTSNPN, CDR2 SVGIG (reference sequence). The CDR3 bases are TGTGCCTGGACCCAAGGGACAGCACCTACTGCAACTAATGAAAAACTGTTTTTT. Translation: CAWTQGTAPTATNEKLFF.

The J gene is TRBJ2-5, the V gene TRBV9; 9 positions match TRBD2. Germline CDR1 and CDR2: SGDLS and YYNGEE. J lost 2 bases, V lost 4 bases, and 6 bases had no gene match. The CDR3 covers 15 residues. The CDR3 region is CASSQAGGPQETQYF. The CDR3 DNA sequence: TGTGCCAGCAGCCAAGCGGGGGGACCGCAAGAGACCCAGTACTTC. The entire variable domain, with the rest obtained from reference TRBV9 and TRBJ2-5, is as follows: DSGVTQTPKHLITATGQRVTLRCSPRSGDLSVYWYQQSLDQGLQFLIQYYNGEERAKGNILERFSAQQFPDLHSELNLSSLELGDSALYFCASSQAGGPQETQYFGPGTRLLVL.

This chain links TRBV3-1 (or the pseudogene TRBV3-2) with TRBJ1-2, with 10 nucleotides matching TRBD1. The CDR3 covers 14 residues. CDR1 is LGHDT and CDR2 is YNNKEL in the germline V gene (reference sequence). V shed 4 bases, J shed 3 bases, and the junction held 2 bases outside the gene matches. The CDR3: CASSRTGGDYGYTF. In DNA, the CDR3 is TGTGCCAGCAGCCGGACAGGGGGGGACTATGGCTACACCTTC.

This chain links TRBV30 with TRBJ1-1; no firm D call. V lost 2 bases and J lost 3, with 4 bases in between. The CDR3 is 11 amino acids. The germline V gene encodes CDR1 GTSNPN and CDR2 SVGIG (reference sequence). The CDR3 DNA sequence: TGTGCCTGGAGTATCGACACTGAAGCTTTCTTT. This sequence encodes CAWSIDTEAFF.

This chain connects TRBV9 to TRBJ1-2; 7 positions agree with TRBD1. Germline V gene sequence: CDR1 SGDLS, CDR2 YYNGEE. The CDR3 loop spans 14 amino acids. V was clipped by 4 bases and J by 4 bases; unmatched bases: 7. The CDR3 DNA sequence: TGTGCCAGCAGCCCCTCGACAGGGACCTATGGCTACACCTTC. Its translation is CASSPSTGTYGYTF. Full variable domain (outside the CDR3, taken from reference TRBV9 and TRBJ1-2): DSGVTQTPKHLITATGQRVTLRCSPRSGDLSVYWYQQSLDQGLQFLIQYYNGEERAKGNILERFSAQQFPDLHSELNLSSLELGDSALYFCASSPSTGTYGYTFGSGTRLTVV.

This clone was picked up a small number of times. This chain uses TRBV19 with TRBJ1-2, with a weak D call TRBD1 (6 bases). The CDR3 sequence is 17 residues long. V was trimmed by 7 bases and J by 1 base, leaving 22 bases between them. CDR1 LNHDA and CDR2 SQIVND come from the germline V gene (reference sequence). The CDR3 coding sequence is TGTGCCAGTACCCCGGACAGCTACACGGGTTTTAACTATGGCTACACCTTC. Translation: CASTPDSYTGFNYGYTF.

This chain connects TRBV12-3 or TRBV12-4 to TRBJ1-1; a weak D match, TRBD1 (5 bases). Between the trimmed V and J ends, which lost 6 bases and 4 bases, there was a span of 12 bases. The CDR3 is 13 residues long. The chain's CDR3 is CASSPGQVTEAFF. For the CDR3, the DNA is TGTGCCAGCAGCCCAGGACAAGTCACTGAAGCTTTCTTT.

The chain couples TRBV15 to TRBJ2-3; D possibly corresponds to TRBD1 (6 bases). V was cut by 0 bases and J by 2 bases, with 18 bases left in between. Germline V gene lookup returns CDR1 LNHNV and CDR2 YYDKDF (reference sequence). CDR3 length: 18 amino acids. CDR3 residues: CATSRDRPRGMVTDTQYF. CDR3 DNA: TGTGCCACCAGCAGAGATCGCCCCAGGGGCATGGTCACAGATACGCAGTATTTT.

The CDR3 region is CASSLSLGAASTYEQYF. CDR3 nucleotide sequence: TGTGCCAGCAGCTTATCTCTTGGGGCAGCAAGTACCTACGAGCAGTACTTC. The V call is TRBV7-8, the J call TRBJ2-7; a weak D match, TRBD1 (5 bases). Germline-derived CDR1 and CDR2 are SGHVS and FQNEAQ. This CDR3 has 17 residues. V was shortened by 2 bases and J by 2 bases, with 19 bases between the two germline ends. The whole variable domain, filled in from reference TRBV7-8 and TRBJ2-7, reads GAGVSQSPRYKVAKRGQDVALRCDPISGHVSLFWYQQALGQGPEFLTYFQNEAQLDKSGLPSDRFFAERPEGSVSTLKIQRTQQEDSAVYLCASSLSLGAASTYEQYFGPGTRLTVT.

The table lists this clone with a few counts. This chain uses TRBV19 with TRBJ1-1; D perhaps matches TRBD1 (5 bases). CDR3 size: 16 residues. The V gene lost 1 base and the J gene lost 1 base, with 13 bases spanning the gap. Germline loops: CDR1 LNHDA, CDR2 SQIVND (reference sequence). The CDR3 protein is CASSIGLRGWNTEAFF. Here the CDR3 DNA reads TGTGCCAGTAGTATAGGGTTAAGGGGTTGGAACACTGAAGCTTTCTTT.

This chain connects TRBV7-2 to TRBJ2-3, with a tentative D call TRBD2 (6 bases). The CDR3 extends over 16 amino acids. With 2 bases removed from V and 8 bases from J, the gap between germline ends came to 20 bases. Looked up from germline, CDR1 is SGHTA and CDR2 is FQGNSA. CDR3 sequence reads: CASSLTLGGVAVTQYF. Here the CDR3 DNA reads TGTGCCAGCAGCTTAACCTTGGGCGGGGTGGCAGTTACGCAGTATTTT.

This clone occurred once. The chain recombines TRBV5-4 with TRBJ2-1; 7 nucleotides agree with TRBD1. Per the germline V gene, CDR1 is SGHNT and CDR2 is YYREEE (reference sequence). J lost 0 bases, V lost 4 bases, and 10 bases had no gene match. The CDR3 runs 17 residues. The CDR3 region has the DNA TGTGCCAGCAGCCAAGGCGATCCAGGGGGCTCCTACAATGAGCAGTTCTTC. Its protein is CASSQGDPGGSYNEQFF.

V usage is TRBV7-9 and J usage is TRBJ1-5; 7 bases agree with TRBD1. The CDR3 runs to 14 residues. CDR1 SEHNR and CDR2 FQNEAQ come from the germline V gene (reference sequence). The V segment lost 5 bases and the J segment 5 bases; nucleotides outside the gene matches: 6. The CDR3 DNA follows: TGTGCCAGCAGCGGGCAGGGGGGATATCAGCCCCAGCATTTT. Translating gives CASSGQGGYQPQHF.

The rearrangement joins TRBV3-1 (or the pseudogene TRBV3-2) to TRBJ1-2, with 7 bases lining up with TRBD1. Germline assignment: CDR1 LGHDT and CDR2 YNNKEL (reference sequence). The CDR3 consists of 17 residues. J gave up 3 bases and V 1 base, and 11 bases lay outside the gene matches. The CDR3 DNA is TGTGCCAGCAGCCAAGGCCGTTCTACAGGGGTATACTATGGCTACACCTTC. This encodes CASSQGRSTGVYYGYTF.

This clone was recorded only once. As DNA, the CDR3 is TGTGCCAGCAGCTTACGGACAGATACGCAGTATTTT. Translated: CASSLRTDTQYF. The gene calls are TRBV7-2 and TRBJ2-3; no clear D gene. The CDR3 length is 12 residues. The V end lost 2 bases, the J end lost 3 bases, and 3 bases lay between the germline ends. The germline gives CDR1 SGHTA, CDR2 FQGNSA.

A word on this clone: One end of the junction is discordant with germline, which a read error may explain. The V call is TRBV28, the J call TRBJ1-2, with 11 bases lining up with TRBD1. The CDR3 covers 16 residues. Germline-derived CDR1 and CDR2 are MDHEN and SYDVKM. The CDR3 here is CASRFPGQGARYGYTF. DNA of the CDR3: TGTGCCAGCCGTTTCCCTGGACAGGGGGCGCGATATGGCTACACCTTC.

This rearrangement joins TRBV3-1 (or the pseudogene TRBV3-2) to TRBJ1-4; the match to TRBD1 covers 9 bases. The germline gives CDR1 LGHDT, CDR2 YNNKEL (reference sequence). CDR3 length: 15 residues. Unmatched junction bases numbered 3, after V lost 1 base and J lost 6 bases. The CDR3 reads CASSQAGTGHEKLFF. CDR3 nucleotide sequence: TGTGCCAGCAGCCAAGCCGGGACAGGGCATGAAAAACTGTTTTTT.

V is TRBV28 and J is TRBJ1-4; TRBD1 agrees at 9 bases. J was trimmed by 5 bases and V by 5 bases; bases with no gene match: 6. The CDR3 is 15 amino acids. The germline CDR1 and CDR2 sequences are MDHEN and SYDVKM. CDR3 residues: CASSPIGTGNEKLFF. The CDR3 DNA follows: TGTGCCAGCAGTCCGATCGGGACAGGGAATGAAAAACTGTTTTTT.